This T cell receptor beta chain was captured in a study of T cell repertoires in cytomegalovirus infection. In the study overall: In public TCR beta signatures, there were indications of both CMV infection and matching HLA type. Whole-study results and caveats: Dominant in the ex vivo response were TCR beta clonotypes restricted by HLA-C and specific for CMV.

Germline CDR1 is SGHVS and CDR2 is FQNEAQ. Trimming stripped 4 bases from V and 3 bases from J, with 12 bases between. The CDR3 is 14 residues long. TCRdb reanalysed the reads using MiXCR and keeps one entry per CDR3 protein. The data contain approximately 700,000 distinct CDR3 sequences, 35% of them singletons. This clonotype was detected many times. Its antigen is unknown. The chain uses TRBV7-8 and TRBJ1-1; TRBD1 might be the D (6 bases). The clonotype comes from a human donor in good health (CMV status not recorded). Some clones in this sample may be carry-over from other donors' samples. The sequencing sample was made of PBMCs. CDR3: CASSSGRGHTEAFF. The CDR3 DNA sequence: TGTGCCAGCAGCTCAGGGCGGGGGCACACTGAAGCTTTCTTT.